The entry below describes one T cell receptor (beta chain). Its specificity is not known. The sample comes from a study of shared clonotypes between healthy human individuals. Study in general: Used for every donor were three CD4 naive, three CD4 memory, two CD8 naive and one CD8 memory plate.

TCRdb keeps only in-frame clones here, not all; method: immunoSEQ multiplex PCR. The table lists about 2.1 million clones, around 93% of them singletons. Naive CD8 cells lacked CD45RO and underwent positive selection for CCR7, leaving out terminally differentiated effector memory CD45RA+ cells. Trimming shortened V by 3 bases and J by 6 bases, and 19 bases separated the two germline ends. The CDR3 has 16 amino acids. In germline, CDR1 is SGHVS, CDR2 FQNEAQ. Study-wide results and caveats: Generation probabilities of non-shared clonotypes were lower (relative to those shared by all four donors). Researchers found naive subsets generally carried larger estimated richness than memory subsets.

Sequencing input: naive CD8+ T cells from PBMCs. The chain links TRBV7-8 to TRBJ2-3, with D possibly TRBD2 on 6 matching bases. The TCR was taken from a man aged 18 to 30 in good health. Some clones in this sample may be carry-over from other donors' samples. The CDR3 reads CASSFERTTLPDTQYF. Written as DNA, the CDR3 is TGTGCCAGCAGCTTCGAGCGGACTACTTTGCCGGATACGCAGTATTTT.